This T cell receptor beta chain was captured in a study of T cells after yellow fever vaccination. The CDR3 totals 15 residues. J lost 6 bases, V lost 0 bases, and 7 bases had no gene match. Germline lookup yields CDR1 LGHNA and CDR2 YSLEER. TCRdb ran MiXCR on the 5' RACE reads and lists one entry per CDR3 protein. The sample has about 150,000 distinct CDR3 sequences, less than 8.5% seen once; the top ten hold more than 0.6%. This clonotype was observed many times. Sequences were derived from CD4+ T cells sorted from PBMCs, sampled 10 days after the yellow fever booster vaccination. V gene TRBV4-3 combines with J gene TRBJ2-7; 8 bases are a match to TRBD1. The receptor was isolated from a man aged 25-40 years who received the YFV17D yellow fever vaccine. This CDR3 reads CASSQDEGTGSEQYF. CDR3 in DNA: TGCGCCAGCAGCCAAGATGAAGGGACAGGCTCCGAGCAGTACTTC.